Below are 30 T cell receptor beta chains sequenced from a single sample in a study of OX40 agonist ivuxolimab in advanced cancers. The repertoire was sequenced with immunoSEQ multiplex PCR; TCRdb's copy has only in-frame clones and lacks some. The data contain 70,000 to 95,000 clones, 87% of them singletons. The starting material was CD4+ or CD8+ T cells sorted from blood, obtained in a trial of the OX40 agonist ivuxolimab. The receptors stem from an adult with an advanced solid tumor such as melanoma, head and neck, liver or kidney cancer.

The chain links TRBV5-1 to TRBJ1-2; 7 bases align to TRBD1. The CDR3 totals 17 residues. V shed 2 bases and J 4 bases; nucleotides not matched to a gene: 14. CDR1 and CDR2 from the germline V gene are SGHRS and YFSETQ. The CDR3 spells CASSFYATNSGGYGYTF. The CDR3 region has the DNA TGCGCCAGCAGCTTCTACGCGACAAACTCAGGGGGCTATGGCTACACCTTC.

The chain is built from TRBV2 and TRBJ2-6; D gene unclear. Germline lookup yields CDR1 SNHLY and CDR2 FYNNEI. With 3 bases removed from V and 0 bases from J, the gap between germline ends came to 9 bases. The CDR3 is 16 amino acids. In DNA, the CDR3 is TGTGCCAGCAGTGAGGGAAGAAACTCTGGGGCCAACGTCCTGACTTTC. Translated: CASSEGRNSGANVLTF.

The genes are TRBV2 and TRBJ1-1; D is possibly TRBD1 (6 bases). Germline V gene data show CDR1 as SNHLY and CDR2 as FYNNEI. The V end was cut by 6 bases, the J end by 5 bases, with 13 bases between. The CDR3 contains 13 residues. The CDR3 region is CASRGGTLTEAFF. Here the CDR3 DNA reads TGTGCCAGCAGGGGAGGGACATTGACTGAAGCTTTCTTT.

This chain links TRBV11-2 with TRBJ2-3, with D possibly being TRBD1 (6 bases). Per the germline V gene, CDR1 is SGHAT and CDR2 is FQNNGV. V lost 5 bases to trimming and J lost 3 bases, with 12 bases between them. This CDR3 has 14 residues. The CDR3 DNA reads TGTGCCAGCAGCATGGACAGTCGGACAGATACGCAGTATTTT. Translated, it gives CASSMDSRTDTQYF.

CDR3 loop: CASSRESRTNEKLFF. Written as DNA, the CDR3 is TGCGCCAGCAGCCGGGAATCTCGGACTAATGAAAAACTGTTTTTT. The rearrangement links TRBV4-1 to TRBJ1-4; D gene uncertain. Germline CDR1 and CDR2: MGHRA and YSYEKL. The CDR3 contains 15 residues. V shed 4 bases and J shed 2 bases, with 11 bases lying between them.

This clone was seen a handful of times. The chain uses TRBV27 and TRBJ1-4; TRBD1 might be the D (6 bases). V dropped 5 bases and J dropped 8 bases, with 15 bases sitting between them. Germline V gene lookup returns CDR1 MNHEY and CDR2 SMNVEV (reference sequence). This CDR3 spans 14 amino acids. CDR3 protein: CASSGQGPGEKLFF. CDR3 sequence (DNA): TGTGCCAGCAGTGGGCAGGGGCCGGGAGAAAAACTGTTTTTT.

This clone is a singleton in its sample. This chain joins TRBV30 and TRBJ2-5; D remains ambiguous. V was cut by 2 bases and J by 2 bases, with 9 bases left in between. CDR1 and CDR2 (germline): GTSNPN, SVGIG (reference sequence). CDR3 size: 13 residues. CDR3 sequence (DNA): TGTGCCTGGAGTAAAGCGTTTCAAGAGACCCAGTACTTC. It is translated as CAWSKAFQETQYF.

The CDR3 DNA is TGTGCCAGCAGCTTAGGACCCACCTACTACGAGCAGTACTTC. Translated, it gives CASSLGPTYYEQYF. This chain joins TRBV11-2 and TRBJ2-7, with no clear D. With 1 base removed from V and 3 bases from J, the gap between germline ends came to 10 bases. The CDR3 consists of 14 residues. Looked up from germline, CDR1 is SGHAT and CDR2 is FQNNGV.

The sample holds one count of this clone. This sequence joins TRBV7-2 and TRBJ2-5; D unclear. The DNA end lines up better with TRBJ2-7; the J call may be wrong. CDR1 and CDR2 (germline): SGHTA, FQGNSA. CDR3 length: 16 amino acids. CDR3 in amino acids: CASSLGSGEASYEQYF. CDR3 bases: TGTGCCAGCAGCTTAGGATCGGGTGAGGCCTCCTACGAGCAGTACTTC.

This clone was counted once. The chain uses TRBV30 and TRBJ2-2; 7 bases agree with TRBD1. V lost 1 base, J lost 9 bases, and 5 bases stayed unmatched. Germline V gene data show CDR1 as GTSNPN and CDR2 as SVGIG (reference sequence). The CDR3 sequence is 13 residues long. The CDR3 spells CAWSGQGVRELFF. Written as DNA, the CDR3 is TGTGCCTGGAGTGGGCAGGGGGTCAGGGAGCTGTTTTTT.

Note on this clone: At one of its ends the junction is not consistent with the germline gene, which may arise from a read error. The chain is built from TRBV7-7 and TRBJ1-1; D is undetermined. Germline values: CDR1 SSHAT, CDR2 FNYEAQ (reference sequence). This CDR3 is built from 13 residues. CDR3 coding DNA: TGTGCTAGCAGCTTAGCGTTAGACGGTGAAGCTTTCTTT. Residues: CASSLALDGEAFF.

This chain links TRBV18 with TRBJ2-1, with D uncertain. CDR1 and CDR2 (germline): KGHSH, LQKENI. V was trimmed by 3 bases and J by 5 bases, leaving 14 bases between them. The CDR3 extends over 15 amino acids. CDR3 residues: CASSPTNIPDNEQFF. CDR3 nucleotides: TGTGCCAGCTCACCTACGAACATACCTGACAATGAGCAGTTCTTC.

This chain uses TRBV7-2 with TRBJ2-7; 7 bases match TRBD2. Per the germline V gene, CDR1 is SGHTA and CDR2 is FQGNSA. The CDR3 has 13 amino acids. V shed 5 bases and J 3 bases; nucleotides not matched to a gene: 4. The CDR3 spells CASSLGRDYEQYF. The CDR3 DNA reads TGTGCCAGCAGCCTTGGGAGGGACTACGAGCAGTACTTC. The full variable domain, with the rest looked up from reference TRBV7-2 and TRBJ2-7, is GAGVSQSPSNKVTEKGKDVELRCDPISGHTALYWYRQSLGQGLEFLIYFQGNSAPDKSGLPSDRFSAERTGGSVSTLTIQRTQQEDSAVYLCASSLGRDYEQYFGPGTRLTVT.

This clone was seen a few times. The chain employs TRBV19 and TRBJ1-5; D gene unclear. CDR1 LNHDA and CDR2 SQIVND come from the germline V gene (reference sequence). This CDR3 region has 14 residues. Trimming stripped 5 bases from V and 2 bases from J, with 10 bases between. The CDR3 region is CASSPFEGNQPQHF. The CDR3 nucleotides read TGTGCCAGTAGTCCCTTCGAGGGCAATCAGCCCCAGCATTTT.

The V and J genes are TRBV6-6 and TRBJ1-3, with D unclear. The CDR3 is 13 amino acids. Germline CDR1 is MNHNY and CDR2 is SVGAGI (reference sequence). Trimming pared 5 bases from V and 0 bases from J, leaving 5 bases between. CDR3 loop: CASSQSSGNTIYF. CDR3 nucleotide sequence: TGTGCCAGCAGTCAGAGCTCTGGAAACACCATATATTTT.

This chain connects TRBV5-1 to TRBJ2-7; D is tentatively TRBD1 or TRBD2 (6 bases each). The germline CDR1 and CDR2 sequences are SGHRS and YFSETQ. Trimming stripped 1 base from V and 2 bases from J, with 13 bases between. The CDR3 covers 15 residues. The CDR3 sequence is CASSLYGGLTYEQYF. The CDR3 nucleotides read TGCGCCAGCAGCTTGTACGGGGGCCTCACCTACGAGCAGTACTTC.

This sequence joins TRBV7-9 and TRBJ1-2; 8 nucleotides match TRBD1. Germline CDR1 and CDR2: SEHNR and FQNEAQ (reference sequence). The CDR3 runs 14 residues. Trimming took 3 bases from V and 7 from J; bases not matched to a gene: 7. This CDR3 reads CASSFIQGAGGYTF. The CDR3 region has the DNA TGTGCCAGCAGCTTCATCCAGGGGGCAGGTGGCTACACCTTC.

This sequence joins TRBV7-6 and TRBJ2-5; 9 nucleotides line up with TRBD2. CDR1 is SGHVS, CDR2 FNYEAQ, per germline. V lost 5 bases, J lost 4 bases, and 5 bases stayed unmatched. The CDR3 covers 14 residues. The CDR3 loop reads CASSLWTSVETQYF. CDR3 bases: TGTGCCAGCAGCCTCTGGACTAGCGTAGAGACCCAGTACTTC.

The rearrangement uses TRBV2 and TRBJ1-1; unclear D gene. V was cut by 0 bases and J by 5 bases, with 10 bases left in between. Germline CDR1 SNHLY, CDR2 FYNNEI. The CDR3 contains 14 residues. As DNA, the CDR3 is TGTGCCAGCAGTGAAGCGCTTCGAGTAACTGAAGCTTTCTTT. It specifies CASSEALRVTEAFF.

The chain uses TRBV4-1 and TRBJ1-3; D possibly corresponds to TRBD1 (6 bases). The V end was cut by 1 base, the J end by 4 bases, with 11 bases between. Germline values: CDR1 MGHRA, CDR2 YSYEKL. This CDR3 contains 15 residues. The DNA for the CDR3 is TGCGCCAGCAGCCAAGTACAGGGTGCGGGAAACACCATATATTTT. This encodes CASSQVQGAGNTIYF.

The rearrangement joins TRBV19 to TRBJ1-1; TRBD1 matches at 7 bases. Trimming at V came to 5 bases and at J to 1 base, leaving 4 bases not matched to a gene. Germline V CDR1 and CDR2: LNHDA, SQIVND (reference sequence). This CDR3 is built from 14 residues. The CDR3 region has the DNA TGTGCCAGTAGTGGACAGGTGGGGAACACTGAAGCTTTCTTT. Protein: CASSGQVGNTEAFF.

The rearrangement joins TRBV11-2 to TRBJ1-1, with no clear D. The CDR3 has 13 amino acids. Germline-derived CDR1 and CDR2 are SGHAT and FQNNGV. Trimming removed 6 bases at V and 0 bases at J, with 8 bases between. The CDR3: CASRKHLNTEAFF. The CDR3 nucleotides are TGTGCCAGCAGGAAACACCTGAACACTGAAGCTTTCTTT.

This clone showed up just a few times. This chain links TRBV19 with TRBJ2-2; 7 bases fit TRBD1. The CDR3 consists of 16 residues. The V gene end was trimmed by 5 bases and the J gene end by 11 bases; junction bases not matched to a gene: 17. Germline V gene lookup returns CDR1 LNHDA and CDR2 SQIVND (reference sequence). The CDR3 here is CASSGTGTASRGELFF. The CDR3 bases are TGTGCCAGTAGTGGGACCGGGACAGCCTCTCGCGGTGAGCTGTTTTTT.

The rearrangement uses TRBV10-2 and TRBJ1-5; D ambiguous. This CDR3 is 13 amino acids long. Trimming took off 4 bases at V and 0 bases at J, with 4 bases between the two ends. From germline, CDR1 is WSHSY and CDR2 SAAADI. The CDR3 is CASSASSNQPQHF. CDR3 bases: TGCGCCAGCAGTGCCAGTAGCAATCAGCCCCAGCATTTT.

The genes are TRBV19 and TRBJ1-6; a possible D gene is TRBD1 (5 bases). The CDR3 is 14 residues long. The V and J ends lost 3 bases and 11 bases respectively, with 14 bases between them. Germline CDR1 and CDR2: LNHDA and SQIVND (reference sequence). The DNA for the CDR3 is TGTGCCAGTAGTATGACAGCAGGGTACGCACCCCTCCACTTT. It specifies CASSMTAGYAPLHF. The variable domain in full, with the rest retrieved from reference TRBV19 and TRBJ1-6, is DGGITQSPKYLFRKEGQNVTLSCEQNLNHDAMYWYRQDPGQGLRLIYYSQIVNDFQKGDIAEGYSVSREKKESFPLTVTSAQKNPTAFYLCASSMTAGYAPLHFGNGTRLTVT.

The V call is TRBV4-3, the J call TRBJ2-7, with 8 bases fitting TRBD1. V shed 3 bases, J shed 5 bases, and the junction held 6 bases outside the gene matches. The germline CDR1 and CDR2 sequences are LGHNA and YSLEER. There are 14 residues in the CDR3. The CDR3 sequence is CASSHRQGADEQYF. The CDR3 nucleotides read TGCGCCAGCAGCCATAGGCAGGGGGCGGACGAGCAGTACTTC.

The rearrangement links TRBV6-1 to TRBJ1-2; D unclear. The CDR3 runs 11 residues. Germline values: CDR1 MNHNS, CDR2 SASEGT. The V end was cut by 6 bases, the J end by 4 bases, with 6 bases between. In DNA, the CDR3 is TGTGCCAGCAGCGACTTCTATGGCTACACCTTC. It translates to CASSDFYGYTF.

CDR3 in amino acids: CASRGQAASTDTQYF. CDR3 nucleotides: TGTGCCAGTCGCGGGCAAGCGGCTAGCACAGATACGCAGTATTTT. J is TRBJ2-3 and V is TRBV19, with D perhaps TRBD2 (5 bases). The CDR3 is made up of 15 amino acids. The V gene lost 8 bases and the J gene lost 0 bases, with 15 bases spanning the gap. Germline V CDR1 and CDR2: LNHDA, SQIVND (reference sequence).

The chain employs TRBV5-8 and TRBJ1-5; D is unclear. From germline, CDR1 is SGHTS and CDR2 YDEGEE. This CDR3 has 12 residues. Trimming took off 2 bases at V and 8 bases at J, with 8 bases between the two ends. CDR3 protein: CASSFLVEPQHF. The CDR3 nucleotides read TGTGCCAGCAGCTTTCTGGTGGAGCCCCAGCATTTT.

CDR3 coding DNA: TGTGCCAGCCTACTAGCGGGGGACACAGATACGCAGTATTTT. It is translated as CASLLAGDTDTQYF. The rearrangement joins TRBV6-1 to TRBJ2-3; TRBD2 agrees at 11 bases. Looked up from germline, CDR1 is MNHNS and CDR2 is SASEGT. V was pared by 8 bases and J by 2 bases, with 3 bases of the junction left unmatched. There are 14 residues in the CDR3.